This T cell receptor beta chain was recorded in a study of Ad26.COV2.S vaccination and SARS-CoV-2 variants. Study context: Vaccine-arm donor from the placebo-controlled COV1001 Ad26.COV2.S trial. Participants got Ad26.COV2.S intramuscularly, once or twice 56 days apart. Study-wide results and limits: People who got the vaccine or the placebo had similar non-spike TCR breadth.

Treatment here: approximately 18 received Ad26.COV2.S at low or high dose, single or two shots; 5 received placebo; per-sample allocation not given. Samples analyzed were those drawn on day 63 after the first vaccine or placebo injection. Wuhan-strain spike was delivered by a replication-incompetent Ad26 vector. In the case of this clone: The antigen is undetermined. This sample includes further DNA sequences coding for the same CDR3.

Assay: immunoSEQ multiplex PCR; the TCRdb copy retains only in-frame clones and omits some. The table records roughly 270,000 clones, about 87% of them present only once. The CDR3 loop spans 13 amino acids. Germline CDR1 SGHRS, CDR2 YFSETQ. Trimming removed 1 base at V and 0 bases at J, with 4 bases between. The chain links TRBV5-1 to TRBJ1-1; unclear D gene. The sequence was collected from a person aged 18-65 years who received the Ad26.COV2.S COVID-19 vaccine or a placebo. This sample comprised peripheral blood, obtained in a trial of Ad26.COV2.S vaccine versus placebo. In nucleotides, the CDR3 is TGCGCCAGCAGCTTGACTCTGAACACTGAAGCTTTCTTT. Protein product: CASSLTLNTEAFF.